This is a list of T cell receptor beta chains from one sample in a study of CD8 T cells in Susac syndrome. TCRdb re-derived calls from the immunoSEQ multiplex PCR reads in MiXCR, one entry per CDR3 protein. Among 150,000 to 200,000 distinct CDR3 sequences listed, 92% were seen once. Material: CD4+ T cells from PBMCs. The receptors originated from a human donor in good health. CDR3s include the opening cysteine and the closing phenylalanine or tryptophan. The D gene is left open where the match is weak. Only part of the rows carry a size: once, few, many, or a class if the clone is expanded.

v_call,j_call,clone_size,d_call,cdr3_aa,cdr3_nt
TRBV3-1,TRBJ2-2,.,TRBD2,CASSHLAGGRVTGELFF,TGTGCCAGCAGCCACTTGGCGGGGGGCCGGGTGACCGGGGAGCTGTTTTTT
TRBV20-1,TRBJ2-5,.,.,CSARDWYRGTSVQETQYF,TGCAGTGCTAGAGATTGGTACCGGGGGACAAGCGTCCAAGAGACCCAGTACTTC
TRBV7-2,TRBJ2-1,.,.,CASSFGTYNEQFF,TGTGCCAGCAGCTTCGGGACCTACAATGAGCAGTTCTTC
TRBV12-2,TRBJ2-2,.,.,CASRLKGSGELFF,TGTGCAAGTCGACTCAAAGGGTCCGGGGAGCTGTTTTTT
TRBV7-9,TRBJ1-1,.,.,CASSFPGGTEAFF,TGTGCCAGCAGCTTCCCCGGCGGGACTGAAGCTTTCTTT
TRBV10-3,TRBJ1-2,few,TRBD1,CAISGGQGDYGYTF,TGTGCCATCAGTGGTGGACAGGGGGACTATGGCTACACCTTC
TRBV7-2,TRBJ2-7,.,.,CASSSVRGLFDEQYF,TGTGCCAGCAGCTCCGTCAGGGGACTCTTCGACGAGCAGTACTTC
TRBV6-6,TRBJ1-1,once,.,CASSLGGDAEAFF,TGTGCCAGCAGTTTAGGTGGCGACGCTGAAGCTTTCTTT
TRBV6-6,TRBJ2-2,.,.,CASGTENTGELFF,TGTGCCAGCGGAACAGAGAACACCGGGGAGCTGTTTTTT
TRBV29-1,TRBJ1-2,.,TRBD1,CSVDRANYGYTF,TGCAGCGTCGACAGGGCGAACTATGGCTACACCTTC
TRBV5-1,TRBJ2-7,.,.,CASSLAEGQFNYEQYF,TGCGCCAGCAGCTTGGCCGAAGGACAGTTTAACTACGAGCAGTACTTC
TRBV29-1,TRBJ1-2,.,.,CSVEEFPDGYTF,TGCAGCGTTGAAGAATTCCCGGATGGCTACACCTTC
TRBV20-1,TRBJ2-3,.,.,CSASSDSPDTQYF,TGCAGTGCTAGTTCGGACTCTCCAGATACGCAGTATTTT
TRBV7-2,TRBJ2-7,once,TRBD1,CASSLGGDSQEQYF,TGTGCCAGCAGCTTAGGAGGGGACAGCCAGGAGCAGTACTTC
TRBV20-1,TRBJ2-3,.,.,CSARDQTDTQYF,TGCAGTGCTAGAGACCAGACAGATACGCAGTATTTT
TRBV7-9,TRBJ2-2,.,TRBD2,CASSSGTSGSPNTGELFF,TGTGCCAGCAGCTCCGGGACTAGCGGGAGTCCGAACACCGGGGAGCTGTTTTTT
TRBV4-3,TRBJ2-2,.,TRBD2,CASSREGTGELFF,TGCGCCAGCAGCCGGGAGGGCACCGGGGAGCTGTTTTTT
TRBV5-1,TRBJ2-2,.,.,CASSPDRGRPPNTGELFF,TGCGCCAGCAGCCCGGATAGGGGGAGGCCACCGAACACCGGGGAGCTGTTTTTT
TRBV6-5,TRBJ1-2,.,.,CAASSGAYYGYTF,TGTGCCGCGAGCTCGGGGGCTTACTATGGCTACACCTTC
TRBV20-1,TRBJ1-1,.,.,CSARVGTMNTEAFF,TGCAGTGCTAGAGTGGGCACTATGAACACTGAAGCTTTCTTT
TRBV24-1,TRBJ1-2,.,.,CATSMRGSGYTF,TGTGCCACCAGTATGAGGGGTTCTGGCTACACCTTC
TRBV5-1,TRBJ1-1,.,.,CASSPVWDTEAFF,TGCGCCAGCAGCCCGGTTTGGGACACTGAAGCTTTCTTT
TRBV20-1,TRBJ2-3,.,TRBD2,CSARLAGGPDTQYF,TGCAGTGCTAGACTAGCGGGAGGGCCAGATACGCAGTATTTT
TRBV3-1,TRBJ1-2,.,.,CASSQGDLGALLIGYTF,TGTGCCAGCAGCCAAGGGGATCTCGGGGCCCTCCTTATTGGCTACACCTTC
TRBV27,TRBJ2-5,.,.,CASSLKSVQETQYF,TGTGCCAGCAGTTTAAAGTCCGTGCAAGAGACCCAGTACTTC
TRBV2,TRBJ2-3,.,.,CASSGHSYPDTQYF,TGTGCCAGCAGTGGACACAGTTACCCAGATACGCAGTATTTT
TRBV20-1,TRBJ2-5,once,.,CSAIPGRQETQYF,TGCAGTGCCATCCCCGGAAGGCAAGAGACCCAGTACTTC
TRBV7-8,TRBJ2-5,.,TRBD1,CASRYRGETQYF,TGTGCCAGCAGATACAGGGGAGAGACCCAGTACTTC
TRBV30,TRBJ2-3,.,TRBD2,CAWIGLAGALDTQYF,TGTGCCTGGATCGGACTAGCGGGGGCGTTGGATACGCAGTATTTT
TRBV29-1,TRBJ2-7,.,.,CSVVGGQGLREQYF,TGCAGCGTTGTCGGGGGCCAGGGGCTCCGCGAGCAGTACTTC
TRBV23-1,TRBJ2-3,few,.,CASSHLRDRSTDTQYF,TGCGCCAGCAGTCATCTGCGCGACAGAAGCACAGATACGCAGTATTTT
TRBV20-1,TRBJ1-1,.,.,CSAYPTLQGTEAFF,TGCAGTGCTTACCCCACCCTCCAAGGCACTGAAGCTTTCTTT
TRBV28,TRBJ2-5,.,.,CASSLGQAGTQYF,TGTGCCAGCAGTTTGGGGCAAGCGGGGACCCAGTACTTC
TRBV30,TRBJ1-5,.,.,CAWSPQGGQPQHF,TGTGCCTGGAGTCCACAGGGTGGCCAGCCCCAGCATTTT
TRBV18,TRBJ1-4,.,.,CASSPGRGKGPGEKLFF,TGTGCCAGCTCACCGGGCAGGGGTAAAGGGCCCGGGGAAAAACTGTTTTTT
TRBV6-2/TRBV6-3,TRBJ2-3,once,.,CASSLDTRISSDTQYF,TGTGCCAGCAGTCTCGACACTCGTATATCCTCAGATACGCAGTATTTT
TRBV7-6,TRBJ2-5,.,.,CASSLATLSGAQYF,TGTGCCAGCAGCTTAGCGACCCTCTCGGGGGCCCAGTACTTC
TRBV29-1,TRBJ1-1,.,.,CSVVQGAGTSRPGEAFF,TGCAGCGTTGTACAGGGTGCGGGGACTAGTCGTCCGGGTGAAGCTTTCTTT
TRBV19,TRBJ2-2,.,.,CASSPFERRNTGELFF,TGTGCCAGTAGTCCTTTCGAACGAAGGAACACCGGGGAGCTGTTTTTT
TRBV6-6,TRBJ2-7,.,.,CASRLRGEQYF,TGTGCCAGCAGGCTCAGGGGCGAGCAGTACTTC
TRBV19,TRBJ2-5,.,.,CASSILGQPGETQYF,TGTGCCAGTAGTATTCTTGGACAGCCTGGAGAGACCCAGTACTTC
TRBV5-1,TRBJ1-1,.,TRBD1,CASSTGQGGFTEAFF,TGCGCCAGCAGCACGGGACAGGGGGGATTCACTGAAGCTTTCTTT